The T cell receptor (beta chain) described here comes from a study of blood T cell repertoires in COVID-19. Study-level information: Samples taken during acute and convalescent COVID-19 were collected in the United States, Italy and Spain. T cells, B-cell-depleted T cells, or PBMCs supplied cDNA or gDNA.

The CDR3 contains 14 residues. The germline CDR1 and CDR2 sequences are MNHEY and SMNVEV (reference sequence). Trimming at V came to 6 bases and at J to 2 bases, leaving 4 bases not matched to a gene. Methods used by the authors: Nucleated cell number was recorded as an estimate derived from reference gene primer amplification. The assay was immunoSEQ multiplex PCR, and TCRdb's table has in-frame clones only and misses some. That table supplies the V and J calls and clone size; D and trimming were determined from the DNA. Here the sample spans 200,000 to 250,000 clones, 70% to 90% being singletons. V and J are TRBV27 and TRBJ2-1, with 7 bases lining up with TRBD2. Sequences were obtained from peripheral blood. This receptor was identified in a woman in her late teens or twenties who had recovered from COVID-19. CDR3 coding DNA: TGTGCCAGCAGACAGCGGGATCCCTACAATGAGCAGTTCTTC. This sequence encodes CASRQRDPYNEQFF.